This T cell receptor (beta chain) stems from a study of T cell responses to AZD1222 COVID-19 vaccine. TCRdb's table, derived via immunoSEQ multiplex PCR, lists solely in-frame clones and lacks some. The top ten clones hold 1.5% of a sample with 80,000 or so clones, roughly nine tenths of them seen once. Trimming shortened V by 3 bases and J by 8 bases, and 11 bases separated the two germline ends. The CDR3 consists of 14 residues. CDR1 MNHNS and CDR2 SASEGT come from the germline V gene. The rearrangement joins TRBV6-1 to TRBJ1-6; unclear D gene. Sequences were derived from peripheral blood, sampled on day 0 of AZD1222 vaccination. The origin of this receptor is an adult in good health. This chain's CDR3 is CASSELRLDSPLHF. CDR3 DNA sequence: TGTGCCAGCAGTGAGCTCAGACTAGATTCACCCCTCCACTTT.